A single sample is the source of the 18 T cell receptor beta chains below, sequenced in a study of blood T cell repertoires in COVID-19. Measured with immunoSEQ multiplex PCR; TCRdb has only the in-frame clones, and not every one. The data show just over 70,000 clones, 91% seen once. The sample taken for sequencing was peripheral blood. These receptors were collected from a human donor in a cohort sampled during active COVID-19.

This chain uses TRBV11-2 with TRBJ2-1, with TRBD2 matching 8 bases. Germline V gene data show CDR1 as SGHAT and CDR2 as FQNNGV. CDR3 length: 17 amino acids. Trimming took 0 bases from V and 9 from J; bases not matched to a gene: 13. The CDR3 DNA reads TGTGCCAGCAGCTTAGATTGGGGGAGGACTAGCCCTTCTGAGCAGTTCTTC. It specifies CASSLDWGRTSPSEQFF.

The chain joins TRBV28 to TRBJ1-6; no reliable D call. The CDR3 is made up of 14 amino acids. Germline loops: CDR1 MDHEN, CDR2 SYDVKM. V was trimmed by 6 bases and J by 9 bases, leaving 15 bases between them. The CDR3 DNA sequence: TGTGCCAGCAGACCCCCCGGGGTAGGTTCACCCCTCCACTTT. It yields the protein CASRPPGVGSPLHF.

The chain is built from TRBV4-1 and TRBJ1-2; D might be TRBD1 (6 bases). This CDR3 comprises 15 residues. Germline V gene sequence: CDR1 MGHRA, CDR2 YSYEKL. Trimming removed 6 bases from V and 5 bases from J, with 19 bases in between. CDR3 in DNA: TGCGCCAGCAGTCCAAACCTAGGGGGAGTATATGGCTACACCTTC. The encoded protein is CASSPNLGGVYGYTF.

V gene TRBV2 combines with J gene TRBJ1-2; 9 bases are shared with TRBD1. Germline CDR1 reads SNHLY; CDR2 reads FYNNEI. The CDR3 contains 14 residues. V dropped 5 bases and J dropped 6; count of bases not matched to a gene: 7. The CDR3 here is CASSPGTGKDGYTF. The CDR3 nucleotides read TGTGCCAGCAGTCCCGGGACAGGGAAGGATGGCTACACCTTC.

The V and J genes are TRBV27 and TRBJ1-4; no clear D gene. This CDR3 has 14 amino acids. The germline V gene has CDR1 MNHEY and CDR2 SMNVEV (reference sequence). V was clipped by 6 bases and J by 5 bases, with 13 bases between them. CDR3 amino acids: CASRNPFLNEKLFF. CDR3 sequence (DNA): TGTGCCAGCAGAAATCCTTTCTTAAATGAAAAACTGTTTTTT.

The rearrangement uses TRBV7-6 and TRBJ1-2; the match to TRBD1 covers 9 bases. This CDR3 comprises 13 residues. Per the germline V gene, CDR1 is SGHVS and CDR2 is FNYEAQ. V trimming: 5 bases; J trimming: 8 bases; junction bases outside the gene matches: 6. In DNA form, the CDR3 reads TGTGCCAGCAGCCCCCCGGACAGGGGCGGCTACACCTTC. Translated: CASSPPDRGGYTF.

The rearrangement links TRBV2 to TRBJ1-1; D is unresolved. Per germline, CDR1 SNHLY and CDR2 FYNNEI. The CDR3 has 14 residues. Trimming stripped 9 bases from V and 0 bases from J, with 14 bases between. The CDR3 loop reads CASRVTSMNTEAFF. The CDR3 DNA sequence: TGTGCCAGTCGAGTAACGAGCATGAACACTGAAGCTTTCTTT.

The chain recombines TRBV28 with TRBJ2-2, with 8 bases lining up with TRBD1. The CDR3 length is 19 residues. V was clipped by 5 bases and J by 0 bases; unmatched bases: 14. Germline CDR1 and CDR2: MDHEN and SYDVKM. The DNA of the CDR3 is TGTGCCAGCAGTCGCCTGGACAGGGATTTTTTCGCGAACACCGGGGAGCTGTTTTTT. It is translated as CASSRLDRDFFANTGELFF.

This chain connects TRBV9 to TRBJ2-1; 11 bases map to TRBD1. The CDR3 length is 16 residues. Germline loops: CDR1 SGDLS, CDR2 YYNGEE. V was pared by 3 bases and J by 7 bases, with 9 bases of the junction left unmatched. This CDR3 is CASSEAGQGARNEQFF. CDR3 coding DNA: TGTGCCAGCAGCGAGGCAGGACAGGGGGCGCGAAATGAGCAGTTCTTC.

The chain recombines TRBV20-1 with TRBJ2-7; D possibly corresponds to TRBD1 (6 bases). CDR1 and CDR2 (germline): DFQATT, SNEGSKA (reference sequence). The CDR3 runs 11 residues. Trimming took off 4 bases at V and 4 bases at J, with 8 bases between the two ends. The CDR3 coding sequence is TGCAGTGCTAAGGACAGTTACGAGCAGTACTTC. It translates to CSAKDSYEQYF.

The chain recombines TRBV5-4 with TRBJ1-1; weak D call: TRBD1 (5 bases). CDR3 length: 15 residues. Trimming stripped 5 bases from V and 4 bases from J, with 18 bases between. Germline CDR1 SGHNT, CDR2 YYREEE (reference sequence). CDR3 protein: CASSTPGVWTTEAFF. The CDR3 DNA reads as TGTGCCAGCAGTACCCCGGGGGTATGGACCACTGAAGCTTTCTTT.

The CDR3 loop reads CASSLQQGAYEQYF. The CDR3 DNA sequence: TGCGCCAGCAGCTTGCAACAGGGGGCGTACGAGCAGTACTTC. J is TRBJ2-7 and V is TRBV5-1, with 9 bases aligning to TRBD1. The V segment lost 1 base and the J segment 4 bases; nucleotides outside the gene matches: 3. CDR1 is SGHRS, CDR2 YFSETQ, per germline. The CDR3 contains 14 residues.

The rearrangement joins TRBV6-8 to TRBJ1-5, with no clear D. Germline V gives CDR1 MNHGY, CDR2 SAAAGT. Trimming pared 11 bases from V and 5 bases from J, leaving 13 bases between. There are 12 residues in the CDR3. The CDR3 nucleotides read TGTGCCGCCAGACGGGGTTATCAGCCCCAGCATTTT. It translates to CAARRGYQPQHF.

V and J are TRBV4-1 and TRBJ2-7; D might be TRBD2 (5 bases). V lost 0 bases, J lost 2 bases, and 8 bases lay in between. CDR3 length equals 14 residues. CDR1 is MGHRA and CDR2 is YSYEKL in the germline V gene. CDR3 nucleotides: TGCGCCAGCAGCCAAGACGACGGGACCTACGAGCAGTACTTC. Translation gives CASSQDDGTYEQYF.

The chain combines TRBV5-5 with TRBJ1-5; D remains ambiguous. The CDR3 runs to 13 residues. CDR1 is SGHKS, CDR2 YYEKEE, per germline (reference sequence). V lost 2 bases and J 4 bases, leaving 7 bases between the germline ends. The CDR3 reads CASSFRENQPQHF. The CDR3 region has the DNA TGTGCCAGCAGCTTTCGAGAGAATCAGCCCCAGCATTTT.

The chain is built from TRBV7-2 and TRBJ1-2; D not certain. V gave up 3 bases and J gave up 3 bases, with 8 bases separating them. The CDR3 sequence is 13 residues long. Germline V gives CDR1 SGHTA, CDR2 FQGNSA. CDR3 bases: TGTGCCAGCAGCTTCTCGGGTGACTATGGCTACACCTTC. Its translation: CASSFSGDYGYTF.

There are a few counts of this clone. This chain connects TRBV9 to TRBJ1-1, with TRBD1 identical over 8 bases. Germline V gene data show CDR1 as SGDLS and CDR2 as YYNGEE. Trimming at V came to 3 bases and at J to 4 bases, leaving 5 bases not matched to a gene. The CDR3 sequence is 14 residues long. The CDR3 DNA sequence: TGTGCCAGCAGCGCGATAACAGGGGGCACTGAAGCTTTCTTT. This gives the protein CASSAITGGTEAFF. The full variable domain, rest sourced from reference TRBV9 and TRBJ1-1, is DSGVTQTPKHLITATGQRVTLRCSPRSGDLSVYWYQQSLDQGLQFLIQYYNGEERAKGNILERFSAQQFPDLHSELNLSSLELGDSALYFCASSAITGGTEAFFGQGTRLTVV.

This rearrangement joins TRBV3-1 (or the pseudogene TRBV3-2) to TRBJ1-6, with 8 bases identical to TRBD1. Germline loops: CDR1 LGHDT, CDR2 YNNKEL (reference sequence). V shed 1 base, J shed 3 bases, and the junction held 11 bases outside the gene matches. There are 19 residues in the CDR3. CDR3 sequence: CASSQALPGQGLYNSPLHF. Here the CDR3 DNA reads TGTGCCAGCAGCCAAGCCCTCCCAGGACAGGGTCTCTATAATTCACCCCTCCACTTT.